This TCR beta chain comes out of a study of response to subunit inactivated influenza vaccine. Study results and caveats: Few additional T cells are recruited per seasonal influenza vaccination, authors suggested.

As to this clonotype: The antigen remains unidentified.

TCRdb used MiXCR to reprocess the RT-PCR reads, holding one entry per CDR3 protein. The repertoire holds fewer than 650,000 distinct CDR3 sequences, with 10% to 15% as singletons. Germline V gives CDR1 LGHDT, CDR2 YNNKEL (reference sequence). The V segment lost 0 bases and the J segment 8 bases; nucleotides outside the gene matches: 4. The CDR3 is made up of 14 amino acids. This sample comprised PBMCs from blood, obtained more than 35 days after vaccination. J is TRBJ2-1 and V is TRBV3-1, with 7 bases lining up with TRBD2. This TCR was sampled from a man aged 50-60 years who received an inactivated influenza vaccine. DNA for the CDR3: TGTGCCAGCAGCCAAGAACGGGGGGTCGATGAGCAGTTCTTC. Its protein is CASSQERGVDEQFF.